These T cell receptor beta chains were read from a single sample in a study of a mutant IDH1 vaccine in newly diagnosed glioma. No antigen has been assigned to these receptors. Libraries were prepared by immunoSEQ multiplex PCR; TCRdb keeps only in-frame clonotypes and omits some of them. The sample yields over 45,000 clones, about 86% seen once. Sequencing was performed on PBMCs, taken from a glioma patient whose treatment included an IDH1 peptide vaccine. These receptors were collected from a woman aged 45-59 years with glioma. Each CDR3 is given with its conserved first and last residue. The D gene is left open where the match is weak. Clone size is stated in some rows and not others, as once, few, many or a class when expanded.

DNA	CDR3	V	J	size	D
TGCAGCGTTGGAAGAGCGGGGGTCGGCGAGCAGTACTTC	CSVGRAGVGEQYF	TRBV29-1	TRBJ2-7	NA	TRBD2
TGTGCCAGCAGTTCCGGGACAGAGTTCCAAGAGACCCAGTACTTC	CASSSGTEFQETQYF	TRBV6-5	TRBJ2-5	NA	TRBD1
TGTGCCAGCAGTCCGACTCCGGGAGCGGTCTACGAGCAGTACTTC	CASSPTPGAVYEQYF	TRBV7-2	TRBJ2-7	NA	NA
TGCAGCGTTGCCAGTCTCAATCAGCCCCAGCATTTT	CSVASLNQPQHF	TRBV29-1	TRBJ1-5	NA	NA
TGTGCCAGCGGCCGGGACGGGAACTCCTACGAGCAGTACTTC	CASGRDGNSYEQYF	TRBV7-9	TRBJ2-7	NA	NA
TGTGCCAGCAGCTTTGACGGGTACTACGAGCAGTACTTC	CASSFDGYYEQYF	TRBV5-5	TRBJ2-7	NA	NA
TGTGCCAGTAGTAGGGACAGAGGGACTGAAGCTTTCTTT	CASSRDRGTEAFF	TRBV19	TRBJ1-1	NA	TRBD1
TGTGCCAGCAGGGCCGGGCAAGAGTTCTTC	CASRAGQEFF	TRBV6-1	TRBJ2-1	NA	NA
TGCAGTGCCCTCCCCGGGGACGAGCAGTACTTC	CSALPGDEQYF	TRBV20-1	TRBJ2-7	NA	NA
TGCGCCAGCAACCTTGGGGGACGCTACGAGCAGTACTTC	CASNLGGRYEQYF	TRBV5-1	TRBJ2-7	NA	NA
TGTGCCAGCAGCTCGGGACTAGCGAGCAAGGCCCAGTACTTC	CASSSGLASKAQYF	TRBV6-5	TRBJ2-5	NA	TRBD2
TGTGCCAGCAGTTTCCGGGGGACAGCGATTAACTATGGCTACACCTTC	CASSFRGTAINYGYTF	TRBV27	TRBJ1-2	NA	TRBD1
TGTGCCAGCAGCTTAGAAGGGGACCAGCCCCAGCATTTT	CASSLEGDQPQHF	TRBV11-2	TRBJ1-5	NA	NA
TGTGCCAGCACCGAACCCCCAGCGGAGTACCAAGAGACCCAGTACTTC	CASTEPPAEYQETQYF	TRBV2	TRBJ2-5	NA	NA
TGTGCCATCAGTCGACTAGCGGGGGGGACCTACGAGCAGTACTTC	CAISRLAGGTYEQYF	TRBV10-3	TRBJ2-7	NA	TRBD2
TGTGCCAGCCGCCGGACAGGGAACTATGGCTACACCTTC	CASRRTGNYGYTF	TRBV5-4	TRBJ1-2	NA	TRBD1
TGTGCCAGCACCGTTGGACTCACAGATACGCAGTATTTT	CASTVGLTDTQYF	TRBV6-1	TRBJ2-3	once	NA
TGTGCCAGCAGCCTCCGGGACCTCGAAGAAGAGACCCAGTACTTC	CASSLRDLEEETQYF	TRBV4-2	TRBJ2-5	NA	NA
TGTGCCAGCAGCTGGAATGAACAGGGCCACCGAGAAAAACTGTTTTTT	CASSWNEQGHREKLFF	TRBV6-6	TRBJ1-4	few	NA
TGTGCCAGCAGGATTTCCGGGGCAGCCAATCAGCCCCAGCATTTT	CASRISGAANQPQHF	TRBV27	TRBJ1-5	NA	NA
TGCGCCAGCAGCCGGGGACTAGCGGGGGGGATTACCAATGAGCAGTTCTTC	CASSRGLAGGITNEQFF	TRBV4-1	TRBJ2-1	NA	TRBD2
TGTGCCAGCAGTTACTTAAGCGGGGGAAATGAGCAGTTCTTC	CASSYLSGGNEQFF	TRBV6-5	TRBJ2-1	NA	TRBD2
TGTGCCAGCAGCAAAGCTACGGGACTCCTCGCAGATACGCAGTATTTT	CASSKATGLLADTQYF	TRBV7-9	TRBJ2-3	NA	NA
TGTGCCAGCAGCGGGTACAGGGGCATGAACACTGAAGCTTTCTTT	CASSGYRGMNTEAFF	TRBV11-3	TRBJ1-1	many	TRBD1
TGTGCCAGCAGCCAAGATCTCAGAGGGGAGAGGGCTGAAGCTTTCTTT	CASSQDLRGERAEAFF	TRBV4-2	TRBJ1-1	NA	NA
TGCGCCAGCAGTGCGGGGACAGGGATTTTTTTTTCGGCTCAGCCCCAGCATTTT	CASSAGTGIFFSAQPQHF	TRBV10-1	TRBJ1-5	NA	TRBD1
TGTGCCAGCAGCAACCCGGGATCCACTTACGAGCAGTACTTC	CASSNPGSTYEQYF	TRBV7-8	TRBJ2-7	few	NA
TGCGCCAGCAGTGAGTCATCAGGGATCCGAGCTTTCTTT	CASSESSGIRAFF	TRBV10-2	TRBJ1-1	NA	NA
TGTGCCAGCAGTCCAGGGATTAGCAATCAGCCCCAGCATTTT	CASSPGISNQPQHF	TRBV2	TRBJ1-5	NA	NA
TGTGCCAGCTTAAGGGCGAACACTGAAGCTTTCTTT	CASLRANTEAFF	TRBV19	TRBJ1-1	NA	NA
TGTGCCAGTAGTATAGAGCTTTTTGAGGGGAGTCGAGCTACGCAGTATTTT	CASSIELFEGSRATQYF	TRBV19	TRBJ2-3	NA	NA
TGTGCCACCCCGGGACAGGGTAACACTGAAGCTTTCTTT	CATPGQGNTEAFF	TRBV21-1	TRBJ1-1	NA	NA
TGTGCCACCAGCGGGGGCTCCTATAATTCACCCCTCCACTTT	CATSGGSYNSPLHF	TRBV15	TRBJ1-6	once	NA
TGTGCCAGCACGGGCATAGCCCTTAACACTGAAGCTTTCTTT	CASTGIALNTEAFF	TRBV2	TRBJ1-1	NA	NA
TGTGCCAGCAGCCGAGGGACAGCGAGCTCCTACGAGCAGTACTTC	CASSRGTASSYEQYF	TRBV5-4	TRBJ2-7	NA	TRBD1
TGTGCCTGGCTGGGACAGGGGGCGGGGAATGAGCAGTTCTTC	CAWLGQGAGNEQFF	TRBV30	TRBJ2-1	NA	TRBD1
TGTGCCAGCGGGGGGCTAGCCTTCACAGATACGCAGTATTTT	CASGGLAFTDTQYF	TRBV6-4	TRBJ2-3	NA	NA
TGTGCCAGCAGTGAAGCTTGGACGGGGGGTGGCTACACCTTC	CASSEAWTGGGYTF	TRBV6-1	TRBJ1-2	NA	NA
TGCAGCGTTGAAGATACGAAGAACACTGAAGCTTTCTTT	CSVEDTKNTEAFF	TRBV29-1	TRBJ1-1	few	NA
TGTGCCAGCTCATCGGACAGTGTCTACGAGCAGTACTTC	CASSSDSVYEQYF	TRBV18	TRBJ2-7	NA	NA
TGTGCCAGCAGCCCCAGGAGCAATCAGCCCCAGCATTTT	CASSPRSNQPQHF	TRBV6-5	TRBJ1-5	NA	NA
TGCGCCAGCAGCCACCAACTAGCGGGGGGGCTAGGTGAGCAGTTCTTC	CASSHQLAGGLGEQFF	TRBV4-1	TRBJ2-1	NA	TRBD2
TGCGCCAGCAGCCAAGATTACGGGACGGCGCCGGGAAACACCATATATTTT	CASSQDYGTAPGNTIYF	TRBV4-3	TRBJ1-3	NA	NA
TGTGCCAGCAGCGCCTTCACAGGGGGCGGCTACACCTTC	CASSAFTGGGYTF	TRBV9	TRBJ1-2	few	TRBD1
TGCGCCAGCAGCCCAACTAGCACAGATACGCAGTATTTT	CASSPTSTDTQYF	TRBV10-1	TRBJ2-3	NA	NA
TGTGCCAGCAGCCCTGCGGGCACATCCACAGATACGCAGTATTTT	CASSPAGTSTDTQYF	TRBV5-4	TRBJ2-3	NA	NA
TGTGCCAGCAGCTTACGGACAGGGGGGGACTATGGCTACACCTTC	CASSLRTGGDYGYTF	TRBV7-9	TRBJ1-2	NA	TRBD1
TGCGCCAGCAGCCAACAGGGATACGAGCAGTACTTC	CASSQQGYEQYF	TRBV5-1	TRBJ2-7	NA	NA
TGCGCCAGCAGCTTGTTGGGACAAAGCAATCAGCCCCAGCATTTT	CASSLLGQSNQPQHF	TRBV5-1	TRBJ1-5	NA	NA
TGCGCCAGCAGCCACGGACCGGGCAAGAACACAGATACGCAGTATTTT	CASSHGPGKNTDTQYF	TRBV4-3	TRBJ2-3	NA	NA
TGTGCCAGCAGCGTAGGAGGGGACAATCAGCCCCAGCATTTT	CASSVGGDNQPQHF	TRBV9	TRBJ1-5	few	NA
TGTGCCAGCAGTTACGGCGGGGGATCCCAGTTGAATGAGCAGTTCTTC	CASSYGGGSQLNEQFF	TRBV6-6	TRBJ2-1	NA	TRBD2
TGTGCCAGTAGTATACAGGGCATGAACACTGAAGCTTTCTTT	CASSIQGMNTEAFF	TRBV19	TRBJ1-1	NA	NA
TGTGCCAGCAGCTTAGGTGGACAGGGCCGAAAGAACACTGAAGCTTTCTTT	CASSLGGQGRKNTEAFF	TRBV7-2	TRBJ1-1	NA	TRBD1